This record covers a single T cell receptor beta chain. Its antigen is unknown. Per-base qualities were not stored, and no clone one base away is much larger. This entry comes from a study of neurological immune-mediated disorders (dated by TCRdb to about 2019). Turning to the overall study: Using UMI-based sequencing, the study compared peripheral blood TCR-beta repertoires from patients with HTLV-I-associated myelopathy (HAM/TSP), patients with multiple sclerosis, and healthy controls. Alongside PBMC samples, the set of some 98 TCR-beta libraries contained longitudinal samples, technical triplicates, and paired CD4+ and CD8+ T-cell subsets that had been sorted. The cohort comprised 68 subjects: 15 or so HAM/TSP patients, 35 or so multiple sclerosis patients and around 20 healthy controls.

General conclusions and limits of the study: No identical CDR3 amino acid sequences were shared among expanded clones across subjects, suggesting private TCR-beta repertoires in all groups. TCR clonal expansion was greatest in HAM/TSP patients and smallest in MS patients, who ranked below even healthy controls.

The healthy controls were volunteers from blood banks in Maryland, USA. For sorted-subset TCR libraries, 1 million sorted CD4+ or CD8+ T cells were used. Peripheral blood was subjected to Ficoll-Hypaque density gradient centrifugation to isolate PBMCs, which were then cryopreserved in liquid nitrogen. The study also sequenced paired sorted CD4+ and CD8+ subsets from healthy controls, HAM/TSP patients and MS patients. To synthesize cDNA, template-switch 5'RACE was performed with a primer carrying a 10-nucleotide random unique molecular identifier so that each TCR transcript was tagged. Every sequencing run yielded over 180 million TCR-beta sequences covering 15-18 subjects. Total RNA was extracted with the RNeasy kit. Using the KAPA Real-time Library Amplification kit, TCR-beta VDJ regions were amplified with primers for the TCR constant region and the 5'RACE anchor. Sample indexes and Illumina adaptors were added in a first PCR, after which library yield was increased in a second PCR. The roughly 650 bp TCR product was size-selected on a 2% E-gel SizeSelection system after Ampure bead purification. Before pooling, libraries had their quality checked on a Bioanalyzer, their concentration measured with Qubit, and their quantity determined with the Kapa Library Quantification kit. Paired-end 2 x 150 bp sequencing of the libraries was performed on an Illumina HiSeq 2500. To increase sequence diversity, roughly 24-32% phiX was spiked into each library pool. The original pipeline was this. Quality-filtered reads were processed with the UMI-based MiGEC pipeline, which removed over 75% of raw TCR sequences during error correction. VDJ genes were aligned to IMGT germline references, and each clonotype was defined by a unique CDR3 amino acid sequence together with V-J genes. Clonal expansion, Shannon diversity, and CDR3 relatedness (CalcPairwiseDistances, ClusterSamples) were evaluated with VDJtools, and phylogenetic trees were built with CLCbio workbench. Expanded clones were defined as having at least 8 unique UMIs, based on coefficient-of-variation modelling across technical triplicates. TCRdb cleaned the public reads at Q25 with fastp, built clones with MiXCR and kept in-frame beta chains. One record per CDR3 amino acid sequence lists the most common genes and DNA. The authors' filters were not applied to this entry. The sample records tens of thousands of distinct CDR3 sequences, about 4% of which are singletons. The top ten hold approximately 23% of the sample.

The TCR was taken from a woman aged 40-49 years in good health. Sequencing input: CD4+ T cells from blood.

The DNA sequence is given as TGTGCCAGCAGTTTAGGGGGGGACCAAGAGACCCAGTACTTC. Its product reads: CASSLGGDQETQYF. The rearrangement combines TRBV12-3 or TRBV12-4 with TRBJ2-5, and TRBD2 may be the D gene, going by 6 matching bases. V lost 1 base and J lost 0 bases; the stretch between them is 6 bases long. Spanning cysteine to phenylalanine, the CDR3 consists of 14 amino acids. Here the CDR3 DNA is all that survives: 42 bases in frame from base 1.